The sequence of this T cell receptor beta chain was determined in a study of blood T cell repertoires in COVID-19. Overall study context: Spain, Italy and the United States supplied samples that represented acute and convalescent COVID-19.

This clone was observed at least ten times. The repertoire was sequenced with immunoSEQ multiplex PCR; TCRdb's copy has only in-frame clones and lacks some. The repertoire holds about 180,000 clones, with about 85% as singletons. Germline assignment: CDR1 ENHRY and CDR2 SYGVKD. There are 17 residues in the CDR3. The germline V and J ends were trimmed by 2 bases and 4 bases, with 19 bases remaining between them. The sequence came from a woman of 80 years or more with acute or convalescent COVID-19. The sample taken for sequencing was peripheral blood. This chain uses TRBV10-3 with TRBJ2-3; possible D gene TRBD2, 7 bases. DNA of the CDR3: TGTGCCATCAGTGAGACAGGGAGGGGGGCCCAGGCAGATACGCAGTATTTT. Its translation is CAISETGRGAQADTQYF.